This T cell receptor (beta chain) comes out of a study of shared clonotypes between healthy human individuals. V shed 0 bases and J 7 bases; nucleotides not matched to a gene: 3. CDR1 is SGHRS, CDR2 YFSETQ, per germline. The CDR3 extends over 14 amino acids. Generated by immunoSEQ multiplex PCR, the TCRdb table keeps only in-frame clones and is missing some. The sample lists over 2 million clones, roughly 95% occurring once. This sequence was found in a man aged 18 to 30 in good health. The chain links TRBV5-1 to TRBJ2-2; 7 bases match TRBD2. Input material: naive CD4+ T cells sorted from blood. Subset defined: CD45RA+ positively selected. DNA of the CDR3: TGCGCCAGCAGCTTGGGCGGGAGTAGCGGGGAGCTGTTTTTT. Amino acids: CASSLGGSSGELFF. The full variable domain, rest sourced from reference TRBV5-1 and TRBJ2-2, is KAGVTQTPRYLIKTRGQQVTLSCSPISGHRSVSWYQQTPGQGLQFLFEYFSETQRNKGNFPGRFSGRQFSNSRSEMNVSTLELGDSALYLCASSLGGSSGELFFGEGSRLTVL.